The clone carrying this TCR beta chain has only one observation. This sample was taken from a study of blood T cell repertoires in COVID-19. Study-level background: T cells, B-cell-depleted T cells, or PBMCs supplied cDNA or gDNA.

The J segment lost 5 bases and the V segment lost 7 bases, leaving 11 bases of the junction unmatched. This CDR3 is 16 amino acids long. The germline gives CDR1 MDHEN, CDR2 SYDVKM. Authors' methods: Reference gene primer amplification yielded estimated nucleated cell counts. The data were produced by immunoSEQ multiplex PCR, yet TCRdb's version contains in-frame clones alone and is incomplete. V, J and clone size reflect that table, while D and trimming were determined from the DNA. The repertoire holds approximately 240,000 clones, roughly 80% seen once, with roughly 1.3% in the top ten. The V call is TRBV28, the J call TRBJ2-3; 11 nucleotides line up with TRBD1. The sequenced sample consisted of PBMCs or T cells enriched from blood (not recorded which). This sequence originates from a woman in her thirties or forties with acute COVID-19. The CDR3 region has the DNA TGTGCCAGCATTCCATTAACCGGGACAGGGGGAGATACGCAGTATTTT. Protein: CASIPLTGTGGDTQYF.